The 30 T cell receptor beta chains presented below share a single source sample, sequenced in a study of blood T cell repertoires in COVID-19. TCRdb's table, derived via immunoSEQ multiplex PCR, lists solely in-frame clones and lacks some. This table has about 350,000 clones, about 86% appearing once. Material for sequencing was peripheral blood. The receptors derive from a woman in her sixties or seventies with COVID-19, enrolled during active disease.

This rearrangement joins TRBV7-3 to TRBJ2-1; 8 positions agree with TRBD2. The junction had 4 bases not matched to a gene; V was cut back by 2 bases and J by 4 bases. This CDR3 comprises 15 residues. Germline V CDR1 and CDR2: SGHTA, FQGTGA. CDR3 residues: CASSLSSSGYNEQFF. The CDR3 region has the DNA TGTGCCAGCAGCTTATCGTCTAGCGGGTACAATGAGCAGTTCTTC.

This clone is a singleton in its sample. V and J are TRBV6-5 and TRBJ2-7, with TRBD2 matching over 8 bases. This CDR3 region has 14 residues. The germline V gene has CDR1 MNHEY and CDR2 SVGAGI. V shed 6 bases, J shed 2 bases, and the junction held 6 bases outside the gene matches. The CDR3 here is CASRVTSGTYEQYF. The DNA for the CDR3 is TGTGCCAGCAGGGTCACTAGCGGAACCTACGAGCAGTACTTC.

J is TRBJ2-2 and V is TRBV2; no reliable D call. V was shortened by 10 bases and J by 3 bases, with 6 bases between the two germline ends. The CDR3 consists of 11 residues. Per germline, CDR1 SNHLY and CDR2 FYNNEI. CDR3: CATGDTGELFF. In DNA, the CDR3 is TGTGCCACCGGTGACACCGGGGAGCTGTTTTTT.

This chain's CDR3 is CASSHHPVSYNSPLHF. The CDR3 nucleotides read TGCGCCAGCAGCCACCATCCGGTCTCCTATAATTCACCCCTCCACTTT. The chain combines TRBV4-1 with TRBJ1-6, with D unresolved. Germline V gives CDR1 MGHRA, CDR2 YSYEKL. Trimming pared 3 bases from V and 0 bases from J, leaving 9 bases between. The CDR3 extends over 16 amino acids.

The rearrangement uses TRBV21-1 and TRBJ2-3; whether TRBD1, the table's D call, matches the DNA was not checked. TRBV21-1 is deemed a pseudogene. The CDR3 runs 16 residues. In DNA, the CDR3 is TGTGCCAGGGAGAGGGACACCCCACCTGGCACAGATACGCAGTATTTT. This gives the protein CARERDTPPGTDTQYF.

The chain is built from TRBV24-1 and TRBJ2-3; 7 bases line up with TRBD2. V lost 5 bases and J lost 6; bases outside the gene matches: 7. Germline V gives CDR1 KGHDR, CDR2 SFDVKD. This CDR3 region has 14 residues. As DNA, the CDR3 is TGTGCCACCAGTGTGGGAGGGCATGGGGATACGCAGTATTTT. It translates to CATSVGGHGDTQYF.

V and J are TRBV15 and TRBJ1-3; 7 nucleotides align to TRBD1. CDR1 is LNHNV and CDR2 is YYDKDF in the germline V gene (reference sequence). The V and J ends lost 5 bases and 2 bases, in that order; junction bases with no gene match: 3. This CDR3 contains 14 residues. CDR3 in DNA: TGTGCCACCAGCGAGGGGACAGCTGGAAACACCATATATTTT. This gives the protein CATSEGTAGNTIYF.

This clone was recorded once. The chain combines TRBV3-1 (or the pseudogene TRBV3-2) with TRBJ1-6; no definite D call. The CDR3 contains 13 residues. The germline gives CDR1 LGHDT, CDR2 YNNKEL (reference sequence). Trimming pared 5 bases from V and 10 bases from J, leaving 12 bases between. The CDR3 is CASSSTNLSPLHF. In DNA, the CDR3 is TGTGCCAGCAGCTCGACTAATCTGTCACCCCTCCACTTT.

V is TRBV7-2 and J is TRBJ1-1; 8 positions match TRBD1. The CDR3 length is 14 residues. The germline CDR1 and CDR2 sequences are SGHTA and FQGNSA. V lost 6 bases, J lost 3 bases, and 6 bases stayed unmatched. The CDR3 DNA reads as TGTGCCAGCAGTCTCAGGGGGCTTGACACTGAAGCTTTCTTT. Protein sequence: CASSLRGLDTEAFF. The complete variable domain, with remaining parts taken from reference TRBV7-2 and TRBJ1-1, reads GAGVSQSPSNKVTEKGKDVELRCDPISGHTALYWYRQSLGQGLEFLIYFQGNSAPDKSGLPSDRFSAERTGGSVSTLTIQRTQQEDSAVYLCASSLRGLDTEAFFGQGTRLTVV.

This chain joins TRBV29-1 and TRBJ1-2, with D uncertain. This CDR3 spans 12 amino acids. Trimming removed 3 bases from V and 4 bases from J, with 9 bases in between. Germline V gene lookup returns CDR1 SQVTM and CDR2 ANQGSEA. This chain's CDR3 is CSVEEQSYGYTF. DNA for the CDR3: TGCAGCGTTGAGGAACAGAGCTATGGCTACACCTTC. The whole variable domain, filled in from reference TRBV29-1 and TRBJ1-2, reads SAVISQKPSRDICQRGTSLTIQCQVDSQVTMMFWYRQQPGQSLTLIATANQGSEATYESGFVIDKFPISRPNLTFSTLTVSNMSPEDSSIYLCSVEEQSYGYTFGSGTRLTVV.

The V and J genes are TRBV7-3 and TRBJ1-1, with TRBD1 matching 9 bases. With 5 bases clipped from V and 8 bases from J, the junction kept 18 bases outside the gene matches. Germline V gives CDR1 SGHTA, CDR2 FQGTGA. CDR3 length: 17 amino acids. As DNA, the CDR3 is TGTGCCAGCAGCCGCCCCGGGACAGGGTTTCCCATACGCGAAGCTTTCTTT. Protein: CASSRPGTGFPIREAFF.

The J gene is TRBJ2-1, the V gene TRBV7-3; no clear D. This CDR3 is built from 17 residues. The V gene lost 5 bases and the J gene lost 2 bases, with 19 bases spanning the gap. The germline V gene encodes CDR1 SGHTA and CDR2 FQGTGA. The CDR3 DNA follows: TGTGCCAGCAGCCCAAGCCAACTCAATGGTGCCTACAATGAGCAGTTCTTC. Amino acid sequence: CASSPSQLNGAYNEQFF.

The rearrangement uses TRBV27 and TRBJ1-2, with 8 nucleotides matching TRBD1. V shed 3 bases and J 7 bases; nucleotides not matched to a gene: 10. CDR1 is MNHEY and CDR2 is SMNVEV in the germline V gene (reference sequence). The CDR3 extends over 15 amino acids. DNA for the CDR3: TGTGCCAGCAGTTTCCGAGGACAGGGTGTATCTGGCTACACCTTC. Protein sequence: CASSFRGQGVSGYTF.

The V call is TRBV6-5, the J call TRBJ1-1; D uncertain. The V gene lost 7 bases and the J gene lost 5 bases, with 11 bases spanning the gap. Per germline, CDR1 MNHEY and CDR2 SVGAGI. The CDR3 runs 12 residues. This chain's CDR3 is CASTNGETEAFF. Here the CDR3 DNA reads TGTGCCAGCACCAATGGGGAGACTGAAGCTTTCTTT.

J is TRBJ1-1 and V is TRBV5-1, with a possible D match to TRBD1 (6 bases). V dropped 0 bases and J dropped 6 bases, with 21 bases sitting between them. This CDR3 has 17 residues. CDR1 SGHRS and CDR2 YFSETQ come from the germline V gene. The CDR3 sequence is CASSLGPRDTQKAEAFF. In DNA form, the CDR3 reads TGCGCCAGCAGCTTGGGACCCCGGGACACCCAGAAGGCTGAAGCTTTCTTT.

The chain links TRBV6-6 to TRBJ1-3; D gene uncertain. The CDR3 is made up of 12 amino acids. CDR1 is MNHNY, CDR2 SVGAGI, per germline (reference sequence). V was pared by 1 base and J by 8 bases, with 6 bases between. The DNA of the CDR3 is TGTGCCAGCAGTTACTTGGTAGACACCATATATTTT. This translates into CASSYLVDTIYF.

This chain connects TRBV4-1 to TRBJ1-5, with 7 bases aligning to TRBD1. Germline CDR1 and CDR2: MGHRA and YSYEKL. Trimming took 3 bases from V and 5 from J; bases not matched to a gene: 10. This CDR3 comprises 16 residues. The CDR3: CASSHPVRGHYQPQHF. CDR3 nucleotides: TGCGCCAGCAGCCACCCGGTTAGGGGGCATTATCAGCCCCAGCATTTT.

This chain uses TRBV7-9 with TRBJ2-3; 7 bases align to TRBD1. The CDR3 is 15 residues long. With 5 bases clipped from V and 0 bases from J, the junction kept 5 bases outside the gene matches. Per germline, CDR1 SEHNR and CDR2 FQNEAQ (reference sequence). The CDR3 protein is CASSEGQISTDTQYF. The CDR3 DNA reads as TGTGCCAGCAGCGAGGGACAGATTAGCACAGATACGCAGTATTTT.

The chain joins TRBV18 to TRBJ1-1, with 7 bases that match TRBD1. After removal of 3 bases from V and 2 bases from J, the junction contained 15 bases not matched to a gene. Germline V CDR1 and CDR2: KGHSH, LQKENI. This CDR3 region has 18 residues. The CDR3 is CASSPQNTAEGANTEAFF. CDR3 in DNA: TGTGCCAGCTCACCGCAGAATACGGCGGAGGGGGCAAACACTGAAGCTTTCTTT.

The chain recombines TRBV6-6 with TRBJ2-3; TRBD2 matches at 10 bases. CDR1 is MNHNY and CDR2 is SVGAGI in the germline V gene (reference sequence). CDR3 size: 16 residues. Trimming cost V 6 bases and J 3 bases; bases outside gene matches: 9. In DNA form, the CDR3 reads TGTGCCAGCAGCTCGGGACTAGCGAGGGGGACAGATACGCAGTATTTT. This sequence encodes CASSSGLARGTDTQYF.

This chain connects TRBV5-4 to TRBJ1-2; 10 bases align to TRBD1. The V and J ends lost 2 bases and 2 bases, in that order; junction bases with no gene match: 12. In germline, CDR1 is SGHNT, CDR2 YYREEE (reference sequence). The CDR3 consists of 18 residues. Written as DNA, the CDR3 is TGTGCCAGCAGCTTACCCGCGGGACAGGGGCCCTCAAACTATGGCTACACCTTC. Translation gives CASSLPAGQGPSNYGYTF.

J is TRBJ2-3 and V is TRBV9, with 14 positions matching TRBD2. The CDR3 loop spans 17 amino acids. CDR1 and CDR2 (germline): SGDLS, YYNGEE. Germline trimming cut 4 bases from V and 2 bases from J; bases unmatched to any gene: 6. CDR3 in DNA: TGTGCCAGCAGCCCGCCGACTAGCGGGGGGGTCACAGATACGCAGTATTTT. It yields the protein CASSPPTSGGVTDTQYF.

This CDR3 is CASSVDVGGGASEQYF. CDR3 sequence (DNA): TGTGCCAGCAGCGTAGATGTTGGCGGGGGGGCGTCCGAGCAGTACTTC. The chain employs TRBV9 and TRBJ2-7; the match to TRBD2 covers 9 bases. The junction had 10 bases not matched to a gene; V was cut back by 0 bases and J by 6 bases. The germline gives CDR1 SGDLS, CDR2 YYNGEE. The CDR3 loop spans 16 amino acids.

V is TRBV30 and J is TRBJ2-1; D is ambiguous. Germline V gives CDR1 GTSNPN, CDR2 SVGIG (reference sequence). This CDR3 is built from 13 residues. Trimming pared 4 bases from V and 5 bases from J, leaving 12 bases between. The CDR3 nucleotides are TGTGCCTGGAACTCAAAAGCTCACAATGAGCAGTTCTTC. It codes for CAWNSKAHNEQFF.

This clone occurred once. The genes are TRBV7-8 and TRBJ1-1, with a tentative D call TRBD1 (6 bases). Trimming removed 1 base from V and 1 base from J, with 13 bases in between. The CDR3 spans 16 residues. The germline V gene has CDR1 SGHVS and CDR2 FQNEAQ. This CDR3 is CASSLVRGRGNTEAFF. CDR3 DNA: TGTGCCAGCAGCTTAGTTCGTGGCAGGGGGAACACTGAAGCTTTCTTT. The full variable domain, rest sourced from reference TRBV7-8 and TRBJ1-1, is GAGVSQSPRYKVAKRGQDVALRCDPISGHVSLFWYQQALGQGPEFLTYFQNEAQLDKSGLPSDRFFAERPEGSVSTLKIQRTQQEDSAVYLCASSLVRGRGNTEAFFGQGTRLTVV.

V and J are TRBV19 and TRBJ2-2; unclear D gene. Trimming pared 2 bases from V and 4 bases from J, leaving 8 bases between. In germline, CDR1 is LNHDA, CDR2 SQIVND (reference sequence). This CDR3 is built from 14 residues. In DNA form, the CDR3 reads TGTGCCAGTAGTATACTAGGCCGCACCGGGGAGCTGTTTTTT. Its translation is CASSILGRTGELFF.

The chain couples TRBV6-2 or TRBV6-3 to TRBJ1-2; D gene uncertain. CDR1 and CDR2 from the germline V gene are MNHEY and SVGEGT. This CDR3 is built from 12 residues. With 5 bases removed from V and 8 bases from J, the gap between germline ends came to 12 bases. CDR3 region: CASSDRPGGYTF. The CDR3 DNA is TGTGCCAGCAGTGACCGACCAGGAGGCTACACCTTC.

The CDR3 coding sequence is TGTGCCAGCAGCCCGGGACTAGCGGGTAAAGAGACCCAGTACTTC. This translates into CASSPGLAGKETQYF. The genes are TRBV6-5 and TRBJ2-5, with 12 bases that match TRBD2. J lost 3 bases, V lost 6 bases, and 5 bases had no gene match. Germline loops: CDR1 MNHEY, CDR2 SVGAGI. The CDR3 extends over 15 amino acids.

The rearrangement joins TRBV10-3 to TRBJ2-7; 7 bases map to TRBD1. With V trimmed by 2 bases and J by 5 bases, 12 bases remained unmatched. This CDR3 spans 16 amino acids. Germline CDR1 and CDR2: ENHRY and SYGVKD. CDR3 nucleotides: TGTGCCATCAGTGAGCGTGAACAGGGGTCTTTAGACGAGCAGTACTTC. Translating gives CAISEREQGSLDEQYF.

The CDR3 loop reads CASSQAGTGGYNEQFF. The CDR3 bases are TGTGCCAGCAGCCAAGCCGGGACAGGGGGCTACAATGAGCAGTTCTTC. The J gene is TRBJ2-1, the V gene TRBV3-1 (or the pseudogene TRBV3-2); TRBD1 aligns across 11 bases. Trimming removed 1 base from V and 3 bases from J; junction bases left unmatched: 2. Germline assignment: CDR1 LGHDT and CDR2 YNNKEL (reference sequence). CDR3 size: 16 residues.